This T cell receptor beta chain was recorded in a study of T cell responses to AZD1222 COVID-19 vaccine. The repertoire was sequenced with immunoSEQ multiplex PCR; TCRdb's copy has only in-frame clones and lacks some. The sample holds approximately 170,000 clones, approximately 89% seen once. General study results and limits: The donors showed a predominance of white British ancestry and of females, with possible underestimation of clonal diversity. Scientists sampled the repertoires only once the peak T cell response had passed.

Note on this clone: The antigen remains unidentified.

The junction had 7 bases not matched to a gene; V was cut back by 3 bases and J by 9 bases. The germline gives CDR1 SGHRS, CDR2 YFSETQ. The CDR3 runs 14 residues. The source is an adult in good health. This chain joins TRBV5-1 and TRBJ2-1, with TRBD1 matching over 9 bases. The starting material was peripheral blood, obtained on day 0 of AZD1222 vaccination. CDR3 loop: CASSSGQGGGEQFF. In DNA form, the CDR3 reads TGCGCCAGCAGCTCGGGACAGGGTGGGGGTGAGCAGTTCTTC.